What follows are 3 T cell receptor beta chains derived from one specimen sequenced in a study of blood T cell repertoires in COVID-19 (dated by TCRdb to between 2020 and 2021). Receptors were amplified or captured by the immunoSEQ multiplex PCR assay. Imported from immuneACCESS, the table was reduced by TCRdb to in-frame sequences with V and J called. These copies leave out some clones; in studies compared against another copy, an unresolved V gene accounts for under half, and the cause of the remainder is not known. This sample lists approximately 60,000 clones; 65% to 85% were detected once. 20% of the sample lies in the top ten. Sequencing was done on a sample of peripheral blood. These receptors all stem from an elderly woman with active or convalescent COVID-19.

This chain uses TRBV7-9 with TRBJ1-2, with D hard to call. This CDR3 is 15 amino acids long. The V gene's germline CDR1 is SEHNR and CDR2 FQNEAQ (reference sequence). V lost 0 bases and J 4 bases, leaving 12 bases between the germline ends. CDR3 DNA sequence: TGTGCCAGCAGCTTAGCGCGGGGTTTGCCCTATGGCTACACCTTC. Protein product: CASSLARGLPYGYTF.

The chain links TRBV18 to TRBJ1-2, with D unclear. The CDR3 totals 14 residues. Germline lookup yields CDR1 KGHSH and CDR2 LQKENI. V dropped 3 bases and J dropped 5 bases, with 13 bases sitting between them. The CDR3 protein is CASSPGQKLYGYTF. The CDR3, as DNA: TGTGCCAGCTCACCTGGGCAGAAATTATATGGCTACACCTTC. The full variable domain, completed using reference TRBV18 and TRBJ1-2, is NAGVMQNPRHLVRRRGQEARLRCSPMKGHSHVYWYRQLPEEGLKFMVYLQKENIIDESGMPKERFSAEFPKEGPSILRIQQVVRGDSAAYFCASSPGQKLYGYTFGSGTRLTVV.

The genes are TRBV7-9 and TRBJ1-4, with 9 bases fitting TRBD1. Germline V gene lookup returns CDR1 SEHNR and CDR2 FQNEAQ (reference sequence). V lost 5 bases and J lost 8; bases outside the gene matches: 6. The CDR3 sequence is 14 residues long. CDR3 coding DNA: TGTGCCAGCAGCCCTGGGACAGGGAACGAAAAACTGTTTTTT. Its translation is CASSPGTGNEKLFF.